This entry features one T cell receptor beta chain sequence. The antigen remains undetermined. Among the patients, none had received any treatment before thyroid surgery. Germline V CDR1 and CDR2: MGHRA, YSYEKL. V was trimmed by 6 bases and J by 3 bases, leaving 8 bases between them. The CDR3 has 12 residues. This sample stems from a study of metastatic and nonmetastatic thyroid tumors. Overall study: Both malignant and benign thyroid patients supplied peripheral blood and tumor or nodule tissue samples, across which the repertoires of these patients were then compared.

Original methodology: The study built a papillary thyroid cancer distant-metastasis classifier from CDR3 differences across clinicopathological groups. TCRdb ran MiXCR on the PCR reads. TCRdb, rather than the study authors, made the V and J calls. Here the sample spans about 4,300 clones, roughly 22% being singletons. The study's findings and limits: Reports indicated that malignant thyroid tumors showed significantly higher TCR beta diversity than benign nodules did, in blood and tumor.

Material for sequencing was tumor tissue. The origin of this receptor is a female donor with papillary thyroid cancer or a benign thyroid nodule (not recorded which). Some clones in this sample may be carry-over from other donors' samples. The chain carries TRBV4-1 and TRBJ1-1; D remains ambiguous. The CDR3 loop reads CASRGRDTEAFF. DNA for the CDR3: TGCGCCAGCAGGGGGAGGGACACTGAAGCTTTCTTT.